The following is a T cell receptor (beta chain) sequence with its context. Authors' analysis steps: Estimated nucleated cell counts came from reference gene primer amplification. The repertoire was sequenced with immunoSEQ multiplex PCR; TCRdb's copy has only in-frame clones and lacks some. Clone size and the V and J calls come from that table; the DNA yielded D and trimming. The sample has 95,000 or so clones, approximately 86% seen once. This CDR3 comprises 18 residues. V was cut by 5 bases and J by 7 bases, with 27 bases left in between. The germline V gene has CDR1 MDHEN and CDR2 SYDVKM. These data originate in a study of blood T cell repertoires in COVID-19. Study-level background: COVID-19 samples collected from the United States, Italy and Spain covered acute and convalescent phases. Nucleic acid was either cDNA or gDNA, and it came from T cells, B-cell-depleted T cells, or PBMCs.

The sequencing input was peripheral blood. The origin of this receptor is a man older than 75 with active or convalescent COVID-19. The chain combines TRBV28 with TRBJ2-1; D is perhaps TRBD2 (7 bases). The CDR3: CASSPRSYSRGLWNEQFF. The CDR3, as DNA: TGTGCCAGCAGTCCAAGATCCTACTCGCGGGGGCTGTGGAATGAGCAGTTCTTC.